This T cell receptor beta chain derives from a study of blood T cell repertoires in COVID-19 (dated by TCRdb to about 2020). A note on the overall study: The collaborator samples originated in the United States, Italy and Spain and spanned the acute and convalescent phases of COVID-19. The prospective study material was composed of cDNA or gDNA derived from T cells, B-cell-depleted T cells, or PBMCs. The dataset comprised deeply sampled blood TCRbeta repertoires from subjects exposed to, actively infected with, or recovered from COVID-19. The repertoires were released in a freely available public database meant as a resource for research on the immune response to SARS-CoV-2. The samples were drawn from two sources: the first 160 participants of the ongoing ImmuneRACE study, and 1,200 or so subjects contributed by 6 global collaborators. Sample metadata almost always included a de-identified subject ID, COVID-19 status, age in years and sex. Where available, HLA class I and class II types were obtained from metadata supplied by the sample provider rather than from assay-based typing.

V and J are truncated by 6 bases and 7 bases respectively, leaving an intervening sequence of 9 bases. There are 11 amino acids in the CDR3, from cysteine to phenylalanine inclusive. Of all the DNA, just the CDR3 is kept, 33 bases in frame from base 1. From the germline V gene, CDR1 is SNHLY and CDR2 is FYNNEI. This clone showed up just a few times. The clone's antigen remains unknown. Base qualities are not at hand, and no much larger clone is one base apart. Findings and caveats that apply to the study as a whole: The quantity of clinical and demographic metadata differed by source and by participant and was supplied without curation.

TCRbeta CDR3 regions were amplified from genomic DNA using the immunoSEQ Assay, a bias-controlled multiplex PCR. In the paper's pipeline: The number of nucleated cells in each sample was estimated by amplification of reference gene primers within the assay. To quantify the absolute abundance of each unique TCRbeta CDR3 rearrangement, sequence reads were collapsed and filtered. Productive Simpson clonality was computed per sample as the square root of Simpson's diversity index over productive rearrangements. The table comes from immuneACCESS by way of TCRdb, which keeps in-frame sequences with V and J called. Part of the clones is missing from these tables; in studies checked, under half for an unresolved V gene and the rest for unknown reasons. V, J and clone size are taken as reported in that table, and D and trimming were inferred from the DNA itself. Present in this sample are 150,000 to 200,000 clones, about 80% of which were seen just once. Around 6.9% of the sample goes to the ten largest clones.

Collaborating institutions collected whole blood in K2EDTA tubes following their own protocols. For TCRbeta analysis, collaborators shipped samples in one of three forms: frozen whole blood, isolated PBMCs, or DNA extracted from either of those sample types. The clonotype comes from a man in his 60s with acute or convalescent COVID-19. The rearrangement joined TRBV2 to TRBJ1-1; no confident D gene assignment can be made. The specimen was peripheral blood. The CDR3 has the sequence CASSLTIEAFF. The DNA is TGTGCCAGCAGCCTAACGATTGAAGCTTTCTTT.